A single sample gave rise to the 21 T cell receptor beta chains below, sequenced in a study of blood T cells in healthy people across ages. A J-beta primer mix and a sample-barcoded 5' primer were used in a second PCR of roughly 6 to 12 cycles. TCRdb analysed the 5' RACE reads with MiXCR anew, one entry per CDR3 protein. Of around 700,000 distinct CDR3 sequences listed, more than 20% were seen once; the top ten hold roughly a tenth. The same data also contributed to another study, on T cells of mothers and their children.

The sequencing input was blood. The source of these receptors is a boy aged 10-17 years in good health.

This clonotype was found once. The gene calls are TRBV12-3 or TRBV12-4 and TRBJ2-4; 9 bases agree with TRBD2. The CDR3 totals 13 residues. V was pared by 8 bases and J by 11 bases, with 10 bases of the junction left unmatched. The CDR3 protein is CASSGTSNGLQYF. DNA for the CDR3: TGTGCCAGCTCGGGGACTAGCAATGGTCTTCAGTACTTC.

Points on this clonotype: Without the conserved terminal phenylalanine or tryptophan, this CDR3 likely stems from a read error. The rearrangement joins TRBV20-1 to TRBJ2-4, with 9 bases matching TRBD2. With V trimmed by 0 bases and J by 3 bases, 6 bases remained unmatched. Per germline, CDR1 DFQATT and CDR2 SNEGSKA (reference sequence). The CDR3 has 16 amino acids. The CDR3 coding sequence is TGCAGTGCTAGAGATGTAAGCGGGGGGATCAAAAACATTCAGTACATC. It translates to CSARDVSGGIKNIQYI.

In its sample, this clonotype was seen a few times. In nucleotides, the CDR3 is TGTGCCATCAGTGATCCGGACTCCTACGAGCAGTACTTC. Translation: CAISDPDSYEQYF. J is TRBJ2-7 and V is TRBV10-3; D is unclear. The CDR3 runs 13 residues. V lost 3 bases, J lost 0 bases, and 6 bases lay in between. CDR1 is ENHRY and CDR2 is SYGVKD in the germline V gene.

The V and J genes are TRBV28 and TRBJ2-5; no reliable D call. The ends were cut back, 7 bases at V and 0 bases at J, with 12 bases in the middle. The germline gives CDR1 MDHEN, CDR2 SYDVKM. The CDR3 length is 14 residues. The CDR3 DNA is TGTGCCAGCATTGGGGATCCGTACCAAGAGACCCAGTACTTC. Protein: CASIGDPYQETQYF.

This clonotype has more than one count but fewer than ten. This chain's CDR3 is CASTGERTDPEAFF. CDR3 bases: TGTGCCAGTACCGGAGAGAGGACAGACCCCGAAGCTTTCTTT. This chain links TRBV11-3 with TRBJ1-1, with D tentatively TRBD1 (6 bases). Trimming removed 9 bases at V and 8 bases at J, with 22 bases between. CDR1 is SGHNT and CDR2 is YENEEA in the germline V gene. The CDR3 is 14 residues long.

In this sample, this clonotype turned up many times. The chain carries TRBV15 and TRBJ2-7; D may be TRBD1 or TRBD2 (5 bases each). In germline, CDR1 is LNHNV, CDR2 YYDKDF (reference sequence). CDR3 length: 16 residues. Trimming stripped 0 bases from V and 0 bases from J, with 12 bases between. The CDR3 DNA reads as TGTGCCACCAGCAGAGATCTTGGGGGAAGCTCCTACGAGCAGTACTTC. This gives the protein CATSRDLGGSSYEQYF.

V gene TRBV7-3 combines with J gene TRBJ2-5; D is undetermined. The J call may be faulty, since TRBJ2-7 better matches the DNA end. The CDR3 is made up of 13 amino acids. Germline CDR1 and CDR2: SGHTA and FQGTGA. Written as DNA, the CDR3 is TGTGCCAGCAGCCGAAACAATGGCTACGAGCAGTACTTC. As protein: CASSRNNGYEQYF.

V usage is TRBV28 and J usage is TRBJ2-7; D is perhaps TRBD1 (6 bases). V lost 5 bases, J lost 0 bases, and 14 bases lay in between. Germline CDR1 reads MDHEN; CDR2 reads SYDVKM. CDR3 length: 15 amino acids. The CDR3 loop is CASSMDRMSSYEQYF. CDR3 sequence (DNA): TGTGCCAGCAGTATGGACAGAATGAGCTCCTACGAGCAGTACTTC.

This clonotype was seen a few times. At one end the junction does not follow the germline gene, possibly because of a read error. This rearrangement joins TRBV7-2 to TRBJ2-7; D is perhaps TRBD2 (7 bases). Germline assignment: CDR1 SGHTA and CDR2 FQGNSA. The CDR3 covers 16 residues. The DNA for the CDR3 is TGTGCCAGCAACTTAGGAGAGGGCGGGGGACACTACGAGCAGTACTTC. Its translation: CASNLGEGGGHYEQYF.

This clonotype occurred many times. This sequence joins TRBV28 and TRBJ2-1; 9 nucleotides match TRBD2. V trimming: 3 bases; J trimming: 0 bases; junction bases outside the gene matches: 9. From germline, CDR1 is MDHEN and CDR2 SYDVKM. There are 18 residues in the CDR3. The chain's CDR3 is CASSLYLREGSSYNEQFF. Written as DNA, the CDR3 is TGTGCCAGCAGTTTGTATCTGCGGGAGGGCAGCTCCTACAATGAGCAGTTCTTC.

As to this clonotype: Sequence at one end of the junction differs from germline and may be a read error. The CDR3 region is CASSLSYQNREEAQYF. The DNA for the CDR3 is TGTGCCAGCAGCCTTTCCTACCAGAACAGGGAAGAGGCCCAGTACTTC. The chain carries TRBV11-2 and TRBJ2-5, with a possible D match to TRBD1 (6 bases). CDR1 is SGHAT, CDR2 FQNNGV, per germline. The CDR3 length is 16 residues.

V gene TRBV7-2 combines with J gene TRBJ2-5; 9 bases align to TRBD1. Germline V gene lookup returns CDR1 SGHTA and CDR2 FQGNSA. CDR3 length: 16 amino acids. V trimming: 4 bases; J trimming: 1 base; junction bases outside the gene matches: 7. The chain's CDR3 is CASSSGQGEFQETQYF. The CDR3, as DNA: TGTGCCAGCAGCTCGGGACAGGGCGAGTTCCAAGAGACCCAGTACTTC.

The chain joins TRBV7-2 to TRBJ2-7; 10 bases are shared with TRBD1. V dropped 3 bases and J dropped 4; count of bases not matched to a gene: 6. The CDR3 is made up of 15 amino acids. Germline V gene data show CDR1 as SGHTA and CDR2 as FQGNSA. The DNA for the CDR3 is TGTGCCAGCAGCTTGTGGGGACAGGGGTTTTACGAGCAGTACTTC. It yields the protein CASSLWGQGFYEQYF.

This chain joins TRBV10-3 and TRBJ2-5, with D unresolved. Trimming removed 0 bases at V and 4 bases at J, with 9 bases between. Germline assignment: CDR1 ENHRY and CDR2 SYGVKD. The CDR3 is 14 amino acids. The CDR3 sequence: CAISESVVSETQYF. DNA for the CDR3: TGTGCCATCAGTGAGTCTGTGGTCTCAGAGACCCAGTACTTC.

For the CDR3, the DNA is TGTGCCAGCAGCTTAGCGGCAGGGGGAGGCTATGGCTACACCTTC. It specifies CASSLAAGGGYGYTF. The chain is built from TRBV11-2 and TRBJ1-2; 7 nucleotides agree with TRBD1. The CDR3 runs 15 residues. V lost 1 base, J lost 4 bases, and 6 bases stayed unmatched. CDR1 is SGHAT and CDR2 is FQNNGV in the germline V gene.

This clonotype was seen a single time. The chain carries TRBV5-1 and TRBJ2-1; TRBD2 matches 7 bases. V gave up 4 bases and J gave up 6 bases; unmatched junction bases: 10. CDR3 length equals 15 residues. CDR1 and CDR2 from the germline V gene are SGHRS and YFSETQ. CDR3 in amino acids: CASSLVTGGGNEQFF. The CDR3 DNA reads TGCGCCAGCAGCCTAGTAACGGGAGGAGGCAATGAGCAGTTCTTC.

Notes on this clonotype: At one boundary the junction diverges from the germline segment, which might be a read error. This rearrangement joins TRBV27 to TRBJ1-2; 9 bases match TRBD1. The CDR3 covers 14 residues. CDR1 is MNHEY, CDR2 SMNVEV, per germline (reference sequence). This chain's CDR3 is CASSKQGANYGYAF. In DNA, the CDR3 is TGTGCCAGCAGTAAACAGGGGGCCAACTATGGCTACGCCTTC.

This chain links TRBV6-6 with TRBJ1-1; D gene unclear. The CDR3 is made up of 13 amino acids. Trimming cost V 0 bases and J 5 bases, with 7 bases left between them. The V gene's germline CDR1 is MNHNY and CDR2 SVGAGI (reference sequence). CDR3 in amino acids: CASSYSIGTEAFF. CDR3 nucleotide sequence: TGTGCCAGCAGTTACTCGATTGGTACTGAAGCTTTCTTT.

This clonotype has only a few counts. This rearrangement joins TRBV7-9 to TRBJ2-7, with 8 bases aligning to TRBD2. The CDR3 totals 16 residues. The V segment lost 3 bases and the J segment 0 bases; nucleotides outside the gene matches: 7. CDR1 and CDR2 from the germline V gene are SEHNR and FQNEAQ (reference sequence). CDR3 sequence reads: CASSFAGGIGSYEQYF. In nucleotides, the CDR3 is TGTGCCAGCAGCTTCGCGGGGGGTATTGGCTCCTACGAGCAGTACTTC.

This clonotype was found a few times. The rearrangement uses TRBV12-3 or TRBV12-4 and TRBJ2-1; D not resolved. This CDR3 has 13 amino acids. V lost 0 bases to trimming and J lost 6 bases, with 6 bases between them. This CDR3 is CASSLASPNEQFF. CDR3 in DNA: TGTGCCAGCAGTTTAGCTAGCCCCAATGAGCAGTTCTTC.

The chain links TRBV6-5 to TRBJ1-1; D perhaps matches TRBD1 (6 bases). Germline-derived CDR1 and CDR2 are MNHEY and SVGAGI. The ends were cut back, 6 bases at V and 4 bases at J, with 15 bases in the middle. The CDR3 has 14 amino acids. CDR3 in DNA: TGTGCCAGCAGGCCCTCAGGGGACGCCACTGAAGCTTTCTTT. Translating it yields CASRPSGDATEAFF.